Below are 20 T cell receptor beta chains sequenced from a single sample in a study of blood T cell repertoires in COVID-19. Clones were sequenced by immunoSEQ multiplex PCR, and TCRdb holds only the in-frame ones, with some missing. The sample records some 120,000 clones, just under 85% being singletons. The sequenced material came from peripheral blood. The source is a man between 65 and 80 years old with active or convalescent COVID-19.

This clone was found a few times. This chain joins TRBV4-3 and TRBJ2-1, with TRBD1 as a possible D gene (6 bases). The CDR3 contains 14 residues. Germline lookup yields CDR1 LGHNA and CDR2 YSLEER. V lost 0 bases, J lost 6 bases, and 9 bases lay in between. CDR3 coding DNA: TGCGCCAGCAGCCAAGATCCCAGGGGCAATGAGCAGTTCTTC. This codes for CASSQDPRGNEQFF.

This clone was recorded a few times. This rearrangement joins TRBV18 to TRBJ1-3, with a weak D call TRBD1 (5 bases). This CDR3 contains 16 residues. CDR1 and CDR2 from the germline V gene are KGHSH and LQKENI. Trimming took off 4 bases at V and 2 bases at J, with 15 bases between the two ends. CDR3 nucleotide sequence: TGTGCCAGCTCACTAACCGGAGGGGTAACTGGAAACACCATATATTTT. Its translation is CASSLTGGVTGNTIYF.

The table lists this clone with a few counts. The chain is built from TRBV11-2 and TRBJ1-1, with 8 positions matching TRBD1. V shed 3 bases and J 11 bases; nucleotides not matched to a gene: 8. The CDR3 is made up of 13 amino acids. The germline V gene has CDR1 SGHAT and CDR2 FQNNGV. The CDR3: CASSFFRGRGAFF. CDR3 DNA: TGTGCCAGCAGCTTTTTCAGGGGGCGCGGTGCTTTCTTT.

The chain has TRBV19 and TRBJ1-6, with D maybe TRBD1 (5 bases). Germline V gene sequence: CDR1 LNHDA, CDR2 SQIVND (reference sequence). V lost 5 bases and J 9 bases, leaving 20 bases between the germline ends. The CDR3 runs 16 residues. CDR3 residues: CASSGQGRRGSSPLHF. Written as DNA, the CDR3 is TGTGCCAGTAGTGGTCAGGGACGGAGGGGAAGTTCACCCCTCCACTTT. Using reference TRBV19 and TRBJ1-6 for the parts outside the CDR3, the full variable domain is DGGITQSPKYLFRKEGQNVTLSCEQNLNHDAMYWYRQDPGQGLRLIYYSQIVNDFQKGDIAEGYSVSREKKESFPLTVTSAQKNPTAFYLCASSGQGRRGSSPLHFGNGTRLTVT.

This clone appeared once. This chain uses TRBV4-1 with TRBJ2-1; D is unclear. V lost 0 bases to trimming and J lost 10 bases, with 16 bases between them. The germline gives CDR1 MGHRA, CDR2 YSYEKL. This CDR3 is built from 15 residues. Here the CDR3 DNA reads TGCGCCAGCAGCCAAGACACTAACAAGCAGTGGGAGCAGTTCTTC. It encodes CASSQDTNKQWEQFF.

This clone has just a few counts. The chain is built from TRBV4-1 and TRBJ2-7; D is perhaps TRBD1 (5 bases). Per germline, CDR1 MGHRA and CDR2 YSYEKL. This CDR3 region has 13 residues. V gave up 6 bases and J gave up 5 bases, with 14 bases separating them. The CDR3 region has the DNA TGCGCCAGCAGTCCAGGGTACAAGGACGAGCAGTACTTC. Translated, it gives CASSPGYKDEQYF.

V and J are TRBV11-3 and TRBJ1-3; D uncertain. The germline V and J ends were trimmed by 2 bases and 6 bases, with 14 bases remaining between them. This CDR3 is 15 amino acids long. Germline V gene lookup returns CDR1 SGHNT and CDR2 YENEEA. The CDR3: CASSLISQPANTIYF. As DNA, the CDR3 is TGTGCCAGCAGCTTAATCTCACAGCCCGCAAACACCATATATTTT.

V and J are TRBV6-1 and TRBJ1-2; D gene unclear. V lost 1 base to trimming and J lost 4 bases, with 10 bases between them. Germline-derived CDR1 and CDR2 are MNHNS and SASEGT. The CDR3 contains 14 residues. The CDR3 protein is CASSEGPGIYGYTF. The CDR3 coding sequence is TGTGCCAGCAGTGAAGGGCCGGGAATCTATGGCTACACCTTC.

The count of this clone is one. This sequence joins TRBV10-3 and TRBJ2-7, with TRBD2 identical over 7 bases. The CDR3 spans 13 residues. Germline loops: CDR1 ENHRY, CDR2 SYGVKD. J was trimmed by 3 bases and V by 4 bases; bases with no gene match: 3. DNA for the CDR3: TGTGCCATCAGTGCCGGGACTAACTACGAGCAGTACTTC. Amino acids: CAISAGTNYEQYF.

V is TRBV29-1 and J is TRBJ2-7; 8 bases are a match to TRBD2. V was pared by 6 bases and J by 0 bases, with 4 bases of the junction left unmatched. The germline CDR1 and CDR2 sequences are SQVTM and ANQGSEA. The CDR3 is made up of 13 amino acids. Here the CDR3 reads CSVDSGNSYEQYF. The CDR3 DNA sequence: TGCAGCGTCGATAGCGGGAACTCCTACGAGCAGTACTTC.

The genes are TRBV7-2 and TRBJ2-3, with D possibly being TRBD1 (5 bases). V was clipped by 0 bases and J by 5 bases, with 15 bases between them. The CDR3 is made up of 16 amino acids. The germline gives CDR1 SGHTA, CDR2 FQGNSA. In DNA form, the CDR3 reads TGTGCCAGCAGCTTAGCCAGGGATCCCCTGCGAGATACGCAGTATTTT. Its translation: CASSLARDPLRDTQYF. The complete variable domain, with remaining parts taken from reference TRBV7-2 and TRBJ2-3, reads GAGVSQSPSNKVTEKGKDVELRCDPISGHTALYWYRQSLGQGLEFLIYFQGNSAPDKSGLPSDRFSAERTGGSVSTLTIQRTQQEDSAVYLCASSLARDPLRDTQYFGPGTRLTVL.

The chain links TRBV5-1 to TRBJ2-4, with 7 bases that match TRBD2. This CDR3 has 15 amino acids. Germline values: CDR1 SGHRS, CDR2 YFSETQ. The V segment lost 4 bases and the J segment 0 bases; nucleotides outside the gene matches: 4. The CDR3 DNA reads as TGCGCCAGCAGCCAAGGCGGGGGAGCCAAAAACATTCAGTACTTC. Protein sequence: CASSQGGGAKNIQYF.

The DNA for the CDR3 is TGCAGCGTTGAAGGGGGACTAGGGGACGGCTACACCTTC. Translating gives CSVEGGLGDGYTF. V usage is TRBV29-1 and J usage is TRBJ1-2, with D perhaps matching TRBD1 (5 bases). Trimming removed 1 base at V and 8 bases at J, with 14 bases between. The length of the CDR3 is 13 residues. Germline V lookup: CDR1 SQVTM, CDR2 ANQGSEA.

V usage is TRBV12-3 or TRBV12-4 and J usage is TRBJ2-7; D is unclear. V was trimmed by 1 base and J by 0 bases, leaving 4 bases between them. CDR3 length: 13 amino acids. In nucleotides, the CDR3 is TGTGCCAGCAGTTTAGACGGCTCCTACGAGCAGTACTTC. It translates to CASSLDGSYEQYF.

The J gene is TRBJ1-2, the V gene TRBV4-3; D not resolved. CDR3 length equals 14 residues. V lost 0 bases and J 8 bases, leaving 13 bases between the germline ends. The germline gives CDR1 LGHNA, CDR2 YSLEER. The CDR3 DNA follows: TGCGCCAGCAGCCAAGATTTGGCAGCGAGCGGCTACACCTTC. This sequence encodes CASSQDLAASGYTF.

The chain links TRBV6-4 to TRBJ2-1; TRBD2 is a possible D gene (5 bases). CDR3 length: 12 residues. Between the trimmed V and J ends, which lost 3 bases and 13 bases, there was a span of 13 bases. CDR1 is MRHNA, CDR2 SNTAGT, per germline. CDR3 in amino acids: CASSEARAGQFF. The CDR3 DNA is TGTGCCAGCAGTGAGGCGCGGGCCGGACAGTTCTTC.

V and J are TRBV28 and TRBJ2-3; D may be TRBD2 (5 bases). The CDR3 sequence is 14 residues long. The germline V gene has CDR1 MDHEN and CDR2 SYDVKM. Deletions cut 6 bases from V and 0 bases from J, with 10 bases between. CDR3 DNA sequence: TGTGCCAGCAGCCTAGCATTCAGCACAGATACGCAGTATTTT. Residues: CASSLAFSTDTQYF.

There are a few counts of this clone. This rearrangement joins TRBV7-9 to TRBJ2-1; TRBD2 matches at 14 bases. V was clipped by 6 bases and J by 0 bases; unmatched bases: 10. This CDR3 has 19 residues. Germline V CDR1 and CDR2: SEHNR, FQNEAQ (reference sequence). This CDR3 reads CASRPGLAGARSSYNEQFF. In nucleotides, the CDR3 is TGTGCCAGCAGACCGGGACTAGCGGGGGCCCGAAGCTCCTACAATGAGCAGTTCTTC. The full variable domain, completed using reference TRBV7-9 and TRBJ2-1, is DTGVSQNPRHKITKRGQNVTFRCDPISEHNRLYWYRQTLGQGPEFLTYFQNEAQLEKSRLLSDRFSAERPKGSFSTLEIQRTEQGDSAMYLCASRPGLAGARSSYNEQFFGPGTRLTVL.

The gene calls are TRBV27 and TRBJ1-5; 7 bases match TRBD1. The CDR3 extends over 12 amino acids. Germline values: CDR1 MNHEY, CDR2 SMNVEV (reference sequence). V gave up 5 bases and J gave up 9 bases; unmatched junction bases: 4. CDR3 sequence (DNA): TGTGCCAGCAGTGAGACAGGGCTGCCCCAGCATTTT. This gives the protein CASSETGLPQHF.

J is TRBJ1-5 and V is TRBV2, with 9 bases lining up with TRBD1. The CDR3 extends over 18 amino acids. Trimming cost V 2 bases and J 6 bases; bases outside gene matches: 14. In germline, CDR1 is SNHLY, CDR2 FYNNEI. The CDR3 loop reads CASSEQFNRGRGGQPQHF. In nucleotides, the CDR3 is TGTGCCAGCAGTGAACAATTTAACAGGGGGCGCGGTGGTCAGCCCCAGCATTTT.